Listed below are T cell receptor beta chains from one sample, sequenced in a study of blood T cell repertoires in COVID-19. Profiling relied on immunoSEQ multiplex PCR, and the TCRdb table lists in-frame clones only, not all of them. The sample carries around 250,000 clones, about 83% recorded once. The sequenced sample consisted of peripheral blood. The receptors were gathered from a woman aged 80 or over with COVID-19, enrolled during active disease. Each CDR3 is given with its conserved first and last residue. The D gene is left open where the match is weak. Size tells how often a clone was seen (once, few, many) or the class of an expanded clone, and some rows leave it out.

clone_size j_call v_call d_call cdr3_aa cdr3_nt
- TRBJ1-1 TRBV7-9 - CASSWDGGGGVAFF TGTGCCAGCAGCTGGGACGGGGGGGGAGGTGTAGCTTTCTTT
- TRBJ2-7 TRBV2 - CASSRTFDTYEQYF TGTGCCAGCAGTAGGACTTTTGACACCTACGAGCAGTACTTC
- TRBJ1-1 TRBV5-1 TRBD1 CASSTGGTEAFF TGCGCCAGCAGCACAGGGGGCACTGAAGCTTTCTTT
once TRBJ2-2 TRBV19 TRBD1 CASRKDRPNTGELFF TGTGCCAGTAGAAAGGACAGGCCGAACACCGGGGAGCTGTTTTTT
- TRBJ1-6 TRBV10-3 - CAIRGGGSPLHF TGTGCCATCAGGGGGGGTGGTTCACCCCTCCACTTT
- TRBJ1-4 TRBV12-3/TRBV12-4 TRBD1 CASSPGQSRLFF TGTGCCAGCAGTCCGGGACAGTCGAGACTGTTTTTT
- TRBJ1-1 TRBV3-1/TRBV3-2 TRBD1 CASRHRGGNTEAFF TGTGCCAGCAGGCACAGGGGCGGGAACACTGAAGCTTTCTTT
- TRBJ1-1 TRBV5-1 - CASSYEHSEAFF TGCGCCAGCAGCTATGAGCATTCAGAAGCTTTCTTT
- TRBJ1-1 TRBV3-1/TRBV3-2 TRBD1 CASSTHRGANTEAFF TGTGCCAGCAGCACCCACAGGGGGGCGAACACTGAAGCTTTCTTT
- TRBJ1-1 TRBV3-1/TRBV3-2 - CASSRNTGIPTAFF TGTGCCAGCAGCCGCAATACAGGAATCCCGACAGCTTTCTTT
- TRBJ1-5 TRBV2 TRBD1 CASSEGARGHQPQHF TGTGCCAGCAGTGAAGGGGCCAGGGGGCATCAGCCCCAGCATTTT
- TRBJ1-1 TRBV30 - CAWSLTENTEAFF TGTGCCTGGAGTTTGACAGAGAACACTGAAGCTTTCTTT
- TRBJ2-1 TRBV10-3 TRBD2 CAIRGRGGQFF TGTGCCATCCGCGGACGGGGGGGGCAGTTCTTC
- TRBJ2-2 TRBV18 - CASSPPARPGELFF TGTGCCAGCTCACCACCAGCTAGACCCGGGGAGCTGTTTTTT
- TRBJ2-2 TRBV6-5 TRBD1 CASRLGQVPGELFF TGTGCCAGCAGACTCGGACAGGTGCCCGGGGAGCTGTTTTTT
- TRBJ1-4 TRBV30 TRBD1 CAADRGTNEKLFF TGTGCCGCTGACAGGGGGACTAATGAAAAACTGTTTTTT
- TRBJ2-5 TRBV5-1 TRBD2 CASSLGRTSGEIQETQYF TGCGCCAGCAGCTTGGGAAGGACTAGCGGGGAGATCCAAGAGACCCAGTACTTC
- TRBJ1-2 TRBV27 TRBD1 CASRGTGVDGYTF TGTGCCAGCAGGGGGACAGGGGTCGATGGCTACACCTTC
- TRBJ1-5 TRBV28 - CASSSFSGEAHRYQPQHF TGTGCCAGCAGTTCTTTCTCAGGGGAAGCGCACCGATATCAGCCCCAGCATTTT
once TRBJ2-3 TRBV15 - CATSRGSGTDTQYF TGTGCCACCAGCAGGGGCTCGGGCACAGATACGCAGTATTTT
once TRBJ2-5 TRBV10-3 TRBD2 CAISASGGAGETQYF TGTGCCATCAGTGCTAGCGGGGGGGCCGGAGAGACCCAGTACTTC
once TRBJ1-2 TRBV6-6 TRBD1 CASSIWTGEYGYTF TGTGCCAGCAGTATATGGACAGGGGAGTATGGCTACACCTTC
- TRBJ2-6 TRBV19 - CASSMGLSGANVLTF TGTGCCAGTAGTATGGGCCTTTCTGGGGCCAACGTCCTGACTTTC
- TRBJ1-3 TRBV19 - CASSPARNTIYF TGTGCCAGTAGTCCTGCCAGGAACACCATATATTTT
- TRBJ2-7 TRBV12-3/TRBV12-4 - CASRLYRDNEQYF TGTGCCAGCAGGTTATACAGGGACAACGAGCAGTACTTC
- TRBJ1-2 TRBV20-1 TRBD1 CSASPRGYDGYTF TGCAGTGCTAGTCCCAGGGGGTATGATGGCTACACCTTC
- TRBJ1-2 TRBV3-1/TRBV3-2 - CASSQDGSYGYTF TGTGCCAGCAGCCAAGATGGTAGCTATGGCTACACCTTC
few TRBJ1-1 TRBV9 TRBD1 CASSVGGNRGNTEAFF TGTGCCAGCAGCGTAGGGGGGAACAGGGGAAACACTGAAGCTTTCTTT
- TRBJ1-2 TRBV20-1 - CSAERNYGYTF TGCAGTGCAGAGAGGAACTATGGCTACACCTTC
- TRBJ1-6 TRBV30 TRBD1 CAWSEGQGGTPLHF TGTGCCTGGAGTGAAGGACAGGGGGGGACACCCCTCCACTTT
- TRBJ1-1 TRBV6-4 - CASSLQQYTEAFF TGTGCCAGCAGCCTACAGCAGTACACTGAAGCTTTCTTT
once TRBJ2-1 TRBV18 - CASSPLLGGEQFF TGTGCCAGCTCACCACTGCTAGGGGGTGAGCAGTTCTTC
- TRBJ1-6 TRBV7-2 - CASSLGDSSYNSPLHF TGTGCCAGCAGCTTAGGAGACAGCTCCTATAATTCACCCCTCCACTTT
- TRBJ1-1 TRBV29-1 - CSVRTGSNTEAFF TGCAGCGTTAGAACAGGTTCGAACACTGAAGCTTTCTTT
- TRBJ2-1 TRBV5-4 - CASSLGARKNEQFF TGTGCCAGCAGCTTGGGGGCTCGGAAAAATGAGCAGTTCTTC
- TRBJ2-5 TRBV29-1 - CSVEDPGAQYF TGCAGCGTTGAAGATCCGGGGGCCCAGTACTTC
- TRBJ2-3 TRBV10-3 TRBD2 CAITAGWGSGGPSTDTQYF TGTGCCATCACCGCGGGGTGGGGTAGCGGGGGCCCTAGCACAGATACGCAGTATTTT
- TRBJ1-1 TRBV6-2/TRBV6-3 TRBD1 CASSTAGQPNTEAFF TGTGCCAGCAGTACCGCGGGACAGCCGAACACTGAAGCTTTCTTT
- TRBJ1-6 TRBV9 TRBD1 CASSVATSTGSNSPLHF TGTGCCAGCAGCGTAGCTACATCGACAGGGTCGAATTCACCCCTCCACTTT
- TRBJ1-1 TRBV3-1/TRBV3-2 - CASSQPLGGTEAFF TGTGCCAGCAGCCAACCCTTAGGGGGCACTGAAGCTTTCTTT
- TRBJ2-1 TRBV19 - CASSVRAGNEQFF TGTGCCAGTAGTGTCCGGGCGGGGAATGAGCAGTTCTTC
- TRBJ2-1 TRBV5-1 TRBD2 CASSLMASGGLNEQFF TGCGCCAGCAGCTTGATGGCAAGCGGGGGCCTGAATGAGCAGTTCTTC
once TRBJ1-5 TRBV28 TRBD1 CASRTGSSNQPQHF TGTGCCAGCAGGACAGGGTCTAGCAATCAGCCCCAGCATTTT
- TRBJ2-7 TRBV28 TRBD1 CASSRQGSYEQYF TGTGCCAGCAGTCGACAGGGCTCCTACGAGCAGTACTTC
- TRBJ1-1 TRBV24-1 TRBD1 CATSETGATEAFF TGTGCCACCAGTGAGACAGGGGCCACTGAAGCTTTCTTT
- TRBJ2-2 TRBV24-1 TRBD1 CATSDTSRDSGELFF TGTGCCACCAGTGATACGTCCCGGGACAGCGGGGAGCTGTTTTTT
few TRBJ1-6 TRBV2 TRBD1 CASTLRDSLNSYNSPLHF TGTGCCAGCACCCTGAGGGACAGCCTGAACTCCTATAATTCACCCCTCCACTTT
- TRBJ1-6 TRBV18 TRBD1 CASSSGQGYLTPLHF TGTGCCAGCTCATCCGGACAGGGGTATCTTACACCCCTCCACTTT
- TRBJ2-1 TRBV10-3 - CAIRIVDEQFF TGTGCCATCAGAATAGTAGATGAGCAGTTCTTC
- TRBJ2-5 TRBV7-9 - CASSLRSQETQYF TGTGCCAGCAGCTTGAGGAGCCAAGAGACCCAGTACTTC
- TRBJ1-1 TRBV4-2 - CASSQSMFEAFF TGTGCCAGCAGCCAATCCATGTTTGAAGCTTTCTTT
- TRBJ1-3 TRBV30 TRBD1 CAWSGTGGAWGNTIYF TGTGCCTGGAGCGGGACAGGGGGCGCTTGGGGAAACACCATATATTTT
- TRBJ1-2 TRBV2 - CASSGSAPASYTF TGTGCCAGCAGTGGCTCGGCTCCAGCGAGCTACACCTTC